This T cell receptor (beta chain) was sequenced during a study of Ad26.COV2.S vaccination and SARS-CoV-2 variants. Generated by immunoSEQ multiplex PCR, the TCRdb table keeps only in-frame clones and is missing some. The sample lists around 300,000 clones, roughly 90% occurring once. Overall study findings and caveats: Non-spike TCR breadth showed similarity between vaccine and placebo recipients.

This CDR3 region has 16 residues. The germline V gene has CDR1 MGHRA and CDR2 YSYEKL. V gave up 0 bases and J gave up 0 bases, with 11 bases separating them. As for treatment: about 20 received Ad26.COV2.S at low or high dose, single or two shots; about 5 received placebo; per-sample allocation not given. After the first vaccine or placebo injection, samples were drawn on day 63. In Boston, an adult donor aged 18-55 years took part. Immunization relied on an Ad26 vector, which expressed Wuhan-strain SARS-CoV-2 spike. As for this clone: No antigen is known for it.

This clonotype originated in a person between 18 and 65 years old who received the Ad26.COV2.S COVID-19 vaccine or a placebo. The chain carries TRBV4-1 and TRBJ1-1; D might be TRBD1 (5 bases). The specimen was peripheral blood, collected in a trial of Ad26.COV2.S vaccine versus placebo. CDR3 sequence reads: CASSQDRGRVNTEAFF. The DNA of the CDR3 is TGCGCCAGCAGCCAAGATCGGGGGAGGGTGAACACTGAAGCTTTCTTT.